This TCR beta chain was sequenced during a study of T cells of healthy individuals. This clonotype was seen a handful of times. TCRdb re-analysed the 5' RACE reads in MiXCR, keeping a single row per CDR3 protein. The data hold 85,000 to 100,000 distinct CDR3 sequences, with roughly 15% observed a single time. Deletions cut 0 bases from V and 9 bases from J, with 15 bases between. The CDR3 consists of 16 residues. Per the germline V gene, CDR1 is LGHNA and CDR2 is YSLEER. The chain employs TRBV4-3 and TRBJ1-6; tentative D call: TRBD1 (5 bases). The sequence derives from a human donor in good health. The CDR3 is CASSQEGAGLSSPLHF. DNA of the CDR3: TGCGCCAGCAGCCAAGAAGGCGCAGGGCTATCTTCACCCCTCCACTTT.